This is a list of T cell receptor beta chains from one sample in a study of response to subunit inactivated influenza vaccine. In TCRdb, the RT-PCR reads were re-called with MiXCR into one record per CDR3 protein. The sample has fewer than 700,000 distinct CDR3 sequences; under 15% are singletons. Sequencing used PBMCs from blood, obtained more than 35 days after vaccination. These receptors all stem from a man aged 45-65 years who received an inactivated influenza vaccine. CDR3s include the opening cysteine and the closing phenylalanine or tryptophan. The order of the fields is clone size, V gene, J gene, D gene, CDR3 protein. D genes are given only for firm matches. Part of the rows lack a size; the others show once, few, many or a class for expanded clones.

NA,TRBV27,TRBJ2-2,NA,CASSLGLATGELFF
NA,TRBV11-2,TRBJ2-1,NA,CASSLGVGTGTRYDEQFF
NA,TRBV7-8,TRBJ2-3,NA,CASSIPGDLTDTQYF
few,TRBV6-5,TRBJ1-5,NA,CASSRRGQPQHF
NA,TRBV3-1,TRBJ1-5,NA,CASSPRRNQPQHF
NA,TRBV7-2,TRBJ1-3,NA,CASVPGVHTSGNTIYF
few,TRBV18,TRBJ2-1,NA,CASSPLGLAKEQFF
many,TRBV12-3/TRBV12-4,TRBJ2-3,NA,CASSLYGGEDTQYF
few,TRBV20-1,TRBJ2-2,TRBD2,CSSLAGRGGELFF
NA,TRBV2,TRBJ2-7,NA,CASTEGGTYEQYF
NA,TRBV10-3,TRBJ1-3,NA,CATGQSSGNTIYF
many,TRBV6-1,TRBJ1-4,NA,CASSRYGVNEKLFF
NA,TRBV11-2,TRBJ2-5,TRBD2,CASSQGLAGAWETQYF
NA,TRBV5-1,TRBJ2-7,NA,CASSYLDSRSYEQYF
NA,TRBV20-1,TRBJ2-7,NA,CSVGDPIEQYF
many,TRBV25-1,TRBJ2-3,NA,CASSGLTGRDTQYF
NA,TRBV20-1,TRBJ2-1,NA,CSASTSYNEQFF
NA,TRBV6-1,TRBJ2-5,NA,CASRRRPLETQYF
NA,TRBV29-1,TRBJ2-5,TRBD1,CSVSDRGWLGSGSIETQYF
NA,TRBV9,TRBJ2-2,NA,CASSVPVTGELFF
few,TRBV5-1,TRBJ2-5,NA,CASNDLLQETQYF
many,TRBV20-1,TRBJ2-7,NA,CSARDTSGLNTYEQYF
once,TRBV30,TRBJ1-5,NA,CAWTAGYSNQPQHF
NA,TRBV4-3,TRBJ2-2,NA,CASSQFIFTNTGELFF
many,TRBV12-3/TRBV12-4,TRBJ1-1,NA,CASSPLTRNTEAFF
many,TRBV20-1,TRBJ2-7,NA,CSTSFGGGAEQYF
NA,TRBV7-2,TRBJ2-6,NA,CASSLGRGAGANVLTF
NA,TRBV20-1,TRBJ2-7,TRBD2,CSAKGTNSYEQYF
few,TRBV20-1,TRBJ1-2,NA,CSARPGFSINYGYTF
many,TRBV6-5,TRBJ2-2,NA,CASRSSTGELFF
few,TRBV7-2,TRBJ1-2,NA,CASSLGFGVGTNYGYTF
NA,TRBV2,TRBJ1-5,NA,CASSDVGSWSNQPQHF
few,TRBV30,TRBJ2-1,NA,CAWSASSGLPYEQFF
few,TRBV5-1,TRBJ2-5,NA,CASSFIRGGEETQYF
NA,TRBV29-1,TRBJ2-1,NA,CTFRQFDEQFF
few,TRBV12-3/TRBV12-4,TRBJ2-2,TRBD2,CASSLLAGGYLGELFF
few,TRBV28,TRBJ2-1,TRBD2,CASSLVQAGPDNEQFF
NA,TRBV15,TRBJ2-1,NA,CATSRDPPGSSYNEQFF
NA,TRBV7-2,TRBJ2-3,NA,CASSLSPGDTQYF
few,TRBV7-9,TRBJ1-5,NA,CASSLGPSQPQHF
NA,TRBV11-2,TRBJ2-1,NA,CASSLVDSRSYEFF
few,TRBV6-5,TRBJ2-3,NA,CASSYSILDNTQYF
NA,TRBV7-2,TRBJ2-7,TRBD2,CASSSPVSGRHYEQYF
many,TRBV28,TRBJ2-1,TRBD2,CASSLSRGVVGDEQFF
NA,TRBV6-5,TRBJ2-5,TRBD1,CASSYLRTGEEDTQYF
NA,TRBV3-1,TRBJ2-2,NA,CASSPSPGTAGELFF
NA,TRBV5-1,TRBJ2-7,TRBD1,CASSASGTGIHEQYF
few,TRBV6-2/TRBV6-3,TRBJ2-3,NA,CASSYSINRVDTQYF
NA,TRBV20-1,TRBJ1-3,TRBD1,CRAWTLLTGAESGNTIYF
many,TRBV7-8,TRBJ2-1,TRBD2,CASSLGGTRPYNEQFF
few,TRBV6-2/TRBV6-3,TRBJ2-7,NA,CASSYGTSSYEQYF
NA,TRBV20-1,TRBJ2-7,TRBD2,CSARAYRREDYAGDEQYF
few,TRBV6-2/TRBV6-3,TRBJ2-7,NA,CASSDTGPPYEQYF
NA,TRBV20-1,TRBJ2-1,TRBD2,CSATERGGRASGEQFF
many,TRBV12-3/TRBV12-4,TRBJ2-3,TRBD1,CASSSGQAPDTQYF
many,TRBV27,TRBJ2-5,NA,CASSYLGREGETQYF